The 24 T cell receptor beta chains below come from one sample, sequenced in a study of identical twins. TCRdb re-analysed the 5' RACE reads in MiXCR, keeping a single row per CDR3 protein. Among fewer than 800,000 distinct CDR3 sequences, about 7.6% were seen once, and the ten largest hold 1.6%. The data also belong to a second study, concerning yellow fever vaccine responses in identical twins.

The sample taken for sequencing was PBMCs. These receptor sequences come from a woman under 30 in good health.

This clonotype appeared a few times. The rearrangement uses TRBV12-3 or TRBV12-4 and TRBJ1-1; 9 bases match TRBD1. Trimming at V came to 6 bases and at J to 3 bases, leaving 11 bases not matched to a gene. The CDR3 covers 16 residues. The CDR3 nucleotides are TGTGCCAGCAGCCGGTCCACAGGGGGCGAGGACACTGAAGCTTTCTTT. It encodes CASSRSTGGEDTEAFF.

This clonotype was observed a handful of times. The chain employs TRBV5-1 and TRBJ1-5, with D possibly TRBD1 on 6 matching bases. Germline CDR1 and CDR2: SGHRS and YFSETQ. This CDR3 contains 15 residues. The V gene lost 3 bases and the J gene lost 3 bases, with 13 bases spanning the gap. The CDR3, as DNA: TGCGCCAGCAGCTGGGAGCCAGGGGACAATCAGCCCCAGCATTTT. It codes for CASSWEPGDNQPQHF.

This clonotype has more than one count but fewer than ten. J is TRBJ1-1 and V is TRBV10-3; D might be TRBD1 (5 bases). CDR1 ENHRY and CDR2 SYGVKD come from the germline V gene. The CDR3 loop spans 14 amino acids. V was cut by 3 bases and J by 4 bases, with 12 bases left in between. CDR3 protein: CAISEGEVSTEAFF. Written as DNA, the CDR3 is TGTGCCATCAGTGAAGGGGAAGTCTCCACTGAAGCTTTCTTT.

CDR3 DNA sequence: TGTGCCAGCAGTGCCGGGGGAGCCTCCTACGAGCAGTACTTC. Protein product: CASSAGGASYEQYF. This sequence joins TRBV9 and TRBJ2-7; TRBD2 is a possible D gene (6 bases). Germline CDR1 and CDR2: SGDLS and YYNGEE. The CDR3 totals 14 residues. Trimming stripped 5 bases from V and 0 bases from J, with 12 bases between. The full variable domain, rest sourced from reference TRBV9 and TRBJ2-7, is DSGVTQTPKHLITATGQRVTLRCSPRSGDLSVYWYQQSLDQGLQFLIQYYNGEERAKGNILERFSAQQFPDLHSELNLSSLELGDSALYFCASSAGGASYEQYFGPGTRLTVT.

This clonotype was counted many times. The chain links TRBV11-2 to TRBJ2-5; 10 bases line up with TRBD2. J lost 5 bases, V lost 4 bases, and 7 bases had no gene match. The CDR3 consists of 15 residues. Germline-derived CDR1 and CDR2 are SGHAT and FQNNGV. The chain's CDR3 is CASSSAGGVAETQYF. The CDR3, as DNA: TGTGCCAGCAGCTCAGCGGGAGGGGTGGCGGAGACCCAGTACTTC.

This clonotype was observed a handful of times. CDR3 sequence: CASSATGYTEAFF. The CDR3 DNA sequence: TGTGCCAGCAGCGCGACAGGGTACACTGAAGCTTTCTTT. This rearrangement joins TRBV7-2 to TRBJ1-1, with 7 bases identical to TRBD1. Looked up from germline, CDR1 is SGHTA and CDR2 is FQGNSA. The V segment lost 5 bases and the J segment 3 bases; nucleotides outside the gene matches: 3. The CDR3 sequence is 13 residues long.

J is TRBJ2-6 and V is TRBV3-1; D is possibly TRBD2 (5 bases). The germline V and J ends were trimmed by 5 bases and 1 base, with 12 bases remaining between them. The length of the CDR3 is 16 residues. CDR1 and CDR2 (germline): LGHDT, YNNKEL (reference sequence). The CDR3 DNA follows: TGTGCCAGCAGCGGGTCCGAGGGATCTGGGGCCAACGTCCTGACTTTC. Translation: CASSGSEGSGANVLTF.

This clonotype was seen many times. V is TRBV2 and J is TRBJ2-2, with TRBD1 matching 7 bases. V lost 4 bases, J lost 4 bases, and 18 bases stayed unmatched. Germline values: CDR1 SNHLY, CDR2 FYNNEI. The CDR3 has 19 residues. This chain's CDR3 is CASSGVRTHRGSGTGELFF. The CDR3 DNA reads as TGTGCCAGCAGTGGGGTTCGGACCCACAGGGGATCGGGCACCGGGGAGCTGTTTTTT.

V usage is TRBV6-2 or TRBV6-3 and J usage is TRBJ2-7; the D is unclear. This CDR3 is built from 10 residues. Germline V gene sequence: CDR1 MNHEY, CDR2 SVGEGT. V was pared by 8 bases and J by 3 bases, with 5 bases between. The CDR3 here is CASGDYEQYF. CDR3 in DNA: TGTGCCAGCGGGGACTACGAGCAGTACTTC.

This chain connects TRBV5-1 to TRBJ2-5, with 8 bases that match TRBD2. This CDR3 contains 15 residues. Germline V gene sequence: CDR1 SGHRS, CDR2 YFSETQ. The trim removed 4 bases at V and 2 bases at J, leaving 7 bases unmatched. The CDR3 DNA is TGCGCCAGCAGCCGAGGGAGCGGGGGACAAGAGACCCAGTACTTC. This sequence encodes CASSRGSGGQETQYF.

This clonotype was detected only a few times. The rearrangement joins TRBV10-2 to TRBJ2-5; D ambiguous. The V end lost 6 bases, the J end lost 6 bases, and 5 bases lay between the germline ends. Looked up from germline, CDR1 is WSHSY and CDR2 is SAAADI. This CDR3 has 10 residues. CDR3 DNA sequence: TGCGCCAGCAGCGACAAGACCCAGTACTTC. This sequence encodes CASSDKTQYF.

This clonotype was observed at least ten times. The chain employs TRBV27 and TRBJ2-4; no definite D call. V was pared by 6 bases and J by 0 bases, with 12 bases between. The CDR3 is 15 amino acids. Germline V gene lookup returns CDR1 MNHEY and CDR2 SMNVEV (reference sequence). CDR3 sequence reads: CASRPLQLAKNIQYF. Here the CDR3 DNA reads TGTGCCAGCAGGCCGCTACAACTAGCCAAAAACATTCAGTACTTC.

This clonotype has a count of ten or more. The rearrangement uses TRBV7-2 and TRBJ2-3, with unresolved D. This CDR3 comprises 13 residues. Germline assignment: CDR1 SGHTA and CDR2 FQGNSA. V was cut by 5 bases and J by 6 bases, with 12 bases left in between. The CDR3 DNA reads TGTGCCAGCAGCCCAACGCCTAATGATACGCAGTATTTT. It encodes CASSPTPNDTQYF.

The table lists this clonotype with a count of one. A read error may explain this, as a much larger clone is one base away. This rearrangement joins TRBV6-5 to TRBJ2-6; weak D call: TRBD1 (6 bases). The length of the CDR3 is 17 residues. Germline-derived CDR1 and CDR2 are MNHEY and SVGAGI. CDR3 nucleotide sequence: TGTGCCAGCAGTTGGACAGAGACCTTGTCTGTGGCCAACGTCCTGACTTTC. Its protein is CASSWTETLSVANVLTF.

Ten or more counts support this clonotype. J is TRBJ2-1 and V is TRBV12-3 or TRBV12-4, with D maybe TRBD1 (6 bases). The CDR3 length is 22 residues. V lost 3 bases, J lost 0 bases, and 30 bases lay in between. The CDR3 DNA follows: TGTGCCAGCAGTTTGTGGGTCCCTGGGGACACCACAACAAGGAGCTCCTACAATGAGCAGTTCTTC. This gives the protein CASSLWVPGDTTTRSSYNEQFF.

This clonotype was counted many times. The chain carries TRBV29-1 and TRBJ2-3; D is ambiguous. This CDR3 comprises 13 residues. Trimming removed 6 bases from V and 3 bases from J, with 13 bases in between. Germline V CDR1 and CDR2: SQVTM, ANQGSEA. The CDR3 is CSVREVGTDTQYF. CDR3 in DNA: TGCAGCGTAAGGGAAGTTGGGACAGATACGCAGTATTTT.

This clonotype was detected many times. V is TRBV20-1 and J is TRBJ1-2; D unresolved. V lost 3 bases, J lost 6 bases, and 11 bases lay in between. This CDR3 spans 12 amino acids. Per the germline V gene, CDR1 is DFQATT and CDR2 is SNEGSKA (reference sequence). The CDR3 DNA sequence: TGCAGTGCTAGTGGTCAGTCTCATGGCTACACCTTC. Its translation: CSASGQSHGYTF.

Only a few counts were recorded for this clonotype. The V call is TRBV11-2, the J call TRBJ2-7, with 8 bases matching TRBD2. CDR1 SGHAT and CDR2 FQNNGV come from the germline V gene. The CDR3 contains 14 residues. V lost 3 bases to trimming and J lost 7 bases; unmatched junction nucleotides: 8. This CDR3 reads CASSLDGRAEEQYF. DNA for the CDR3: TGTGCCAGCAGCTTGGACGGGAGGGCCGAAGAGCAGTACTTC. Filled out from reference TRBV11-2 and TRBJ2-7, the complete variable domain reads EAGVAQSPRYKIIEKRQSVAFWCNPISGHATLYWYQQILGQGPKLLIQFQNNGVVDDSQLPKDRFSAERLKGVDSTLKIQPAKLEDSAVYLCASSLDGRAEEQYFGPGTRLTVT.

As to this clonotype: The junction differs from germline at one of its ends, possibly a read error. This sequence joins TRBV24-1 and TRBJ2-2; D is undetermined. The germline gives CDR1 KGHDR, CDR2 SFDVKD. CDR3 length: 14 residues. Written as DNA, the CDR3 is TGTGCCACCAGTGCGGTCGCGAACTCCGGGGAGCTGTTTTTT. It yields the protein CATSAVANSGELFF.

This clonotype has at least ten counts. The V call is TRBV20-1, the J call TRBJ1-2; the D is unclear. The CDR3 sequence is 17 residues long. V was clipped by 0 bases and J by 2 bases, with 19 bases between them. Germline CDR1 reads DFQATT; CDR2 reads SNEGSKA (reference sequence). The CDR3 coding sequence is TGCAGTGCTAGAGAGGTTCCCCTTGCAAGACGCAACTATGGCTACACCTTC. Its protein product is CSAREVPLARRNYGYTF.

This clonotype has a count of ten or more. The rearrangement links TRBV29-1 to TRBJ2-1; unclear D gene. Deletions cut 6 bases from V and 0 bases from J, with 18 bases between. Germline-derived CDR1 and CDR2 are SQVTM and ANQGSEA. This CDR3 region has 16 residues. The CDR3 coding sequence is TGCAGCGTCACAAGACACGATGGTAGCTCCTACAATGAGCAGTTCTTC. Translated, it gives CSVTRHDGSSYNEQFF.

This clonotype was seen at least ten times. The rearrangement uses TRBV3-1 and TRBJ2-3; D is unresolved. The CDR3 has 14 amino acids. The germline V and J ends were trimmed by 4 bases and 4 bases, with 12 bases remaining between them. Germline V gives CDR1 LGHDT, CDR2 YNNKEL (reference sequence). The DNA for the CDR3 is TGTGCCAGCAGCCGAGGCGCCGGGTCAGATACGCAGTATTTT. Translated: CASSRGAGSDTQYF.

This chain uses TRBV9 with TRBJ2-2; D perhaps matches TRBD2 (5 bases). The CDR3 sequence is 15 residues long. V lost 0 bases, J lost 7 bases, and 13 bases lay in between. Germline V lookup: CDR1 SGDLS, CDR2 YYNGEE. This chain's CDR3 is CASSVGSGYVGELFF. The CDR3 DNA sequence: TGTGCCAGCAGCGTAGGTTCGGGGTACGTCGGGGAGCTGTTTTTT.

The chain links TRBV20-1 to TRBJ2-1; D gene uncertain. Germline CDR1 is DFQATT and CDR2 is SNEGSKA (reference sequence). Trimming took 3 bases from V and 10 from J, leaving 7 bases between them. The CDR3 is made up of 10 amino acids. DNA of the CDR3: TGCAGTGCTAGCAAGGTGGAGCAGTTCTTC. Amino acid sequence: CSASKVEQFF.